The 6 T cell receptor beta chains below were found in one sample sequenced in a study of technical replicates of blood from a few donors. Profiling relied on immunoSEQ multiplex PCR, and the TCRdb table lists in-frame clones only, not all of them. The sample has more than 65,000 clones, roughly 94% seen once. The material sequenced was T cells isolated from PBMCs. The receptors were gathered from a human donor in good health.

The chain joins TRBV28 to TRBJ2-7; D is uncertain. V lost 4 bases, J lost 0 bases, and 22 bases lay in between. In germline, CDR1 is MDHEN, CDR2 SYDVKM. CDR3 length: 18 amino acids. This CDR3 reads CASSSPLDLWRSSYEQYF. In DNA, the CDR3 is TGTGCCAGCAGTTCACCCCTCGACCTATGGCGGAGCTCCTACGAGCAGTACTTC. Based on the CDR3 plus reference TRBV28 and TRBJ2-7, the full variable domain is DVKVTQSSRYLVKRTGEKVFLECVQDMDHENMFWYRQDPGLGLRLIYFSYDVKMKEKGDIPEGYSVSREKKERFSLILESASTNQTSMYLCASSSPLDLWRSSYEQYFGPGTRLTVT.

CDR3 amino acids: CASSSPRGAGDEQFF. CDR3 DNA sequence: TGTGCCAGCAGTTCCCCCCGGGGTGCGGGCGATGAGCAGTTCTTC. This rearrangement joins TRBV28 to TRBJ2-1, with a weak D call TRBD2 (5 bases). The CDR3 is 15 residues long. With 4 bases removed from V and 8 bases from J, the gap between germline ends came to 18 bases. Per the germline V gene, CDR1 is MDHEN and CDR2 is SYDVKM.

The V gene is TRBV19, the J gene TRBJ2-1, with 12 bases lining up with TRBD1. V shed 3 bases and J 2 bases; nucleotides not matched to a gene: 2. The CDR3 is 16 residues long. The germline V gene has CDR1 LNHDA and CDR2 SQIVND (reference sequence). The CDR3: CASSIGTGGPYNEQFF. The CDR3 coding sequence is TGTGCCAGTAGTATTGGGACAGGGGGCCCCTACAATGAGCAGTTCTTC.

This chain uses TRBV4-2 with TRBJ2-7; maybe TRBD1 (6 bases). Germline V lookup: CDR1 LGHNA, CDR2 YNFKEQ. V lost 0 bases and J 3 bases, leaving 21 bases between the germline ends. The CDR3 loop spans 18 amino acids. CDR3 coding DNA: TGTGCCAGCAGCCAAGACCGACGATCCCTGGACAGCATCTACGAGCAGTACTTC. This translates into CASSQDRRSLDSIYEQYF.

The chain is built from TRBV15 and TRBJ2-1; 9 bases map to TRBD2. The germline gives CDR1 LNHNV, CDR2 YYDKDF (reference sequence). Trimming took 0 bases from V and 6 from J; bases not matched to a gene: 0. This CDR3 spans 14 amino acids. CDR3 in DNA: TGTGCCACCAGCAGAGAGACTAGCGGCAATGAGCAGTTCTTC. Translating gives CATSRETSGNEQFF.

This chain connects TRBV7-9 to TRBJ2-7, with TRBD1 matching 7 bases. CDR1 and CDR2 from the germline V gene are SEHNR and FQNEAQ (reference sequence). With 1 base clipped from V and 12 bases from J, the junction kept 9 bases outside the gene matches. The CDR3 has 13 residues. CDR3 sequence reads: CASSLDELGGPYF. The CDR3 DNA follows: TGTGCCAGCAGCTTAGACGAGCTAGGGGGCCCGTACTTC.